The rows below give T cell receptor beta chains drawn from one sample of a study of identical twins. TCRdb itself ran the 5' RACE reads through MiXCR, one entry per CDR3 protein. The table includes 1.5 million or so distinct CDR3 sequences, about 32% detected once. The sample was cord blood. The receptors here all came from a newborn girl in good health. Each CDR3 is given with its conserved first and last residue. D genes are given only for firm matches. The size field is filled for only some rows; it gives once, few, many or a size class.

abundance	j_gene	d_gene	v_gene	CDR3nt	CDR3aa
few	TRBJ2-5	-	TRBV6-5	TGTGCCAGCTCCTCCGGGATCCAAGAGACCCAGTACTTC	CASSSGIQETQYF
-	TRBJ2-5	-	TRBV20-1	TGCAGTGCTAGAGATCAATGGGGGAGTGAGACCCAGTGCTTC	CSARDQWGSETQCF
many	TRBJ1-4	-	TRBV7-9	TGTGCCAGCAGCTTAACTAATGAAAAACTGTTTTTT	CASSLTNEKLFF
few	TRBJ2-4	-	TRBV20-1	TGCAGTGCCGCCCTAACGGCCAAAAACATTCAGTACTTC	CSAALTAKNIQYF
many	TRBJ1-2	TRBD1	TRBV4-2	TGTGCCAGCAGCCAAGATTGGGACAGGGATGGCTACACCTTC	CASSQDWDRDGYTF
-	TRBJ1-6	-	TRBV27	TGTGCCAGCAGATCCCGGGACAAGAATTCACCCCTCCACTTT	CASRSRDKNSPLHF
many	TRBJ2-3	TRBD2	TRBV4-2	TGTGCCAGCAGGACTAGCTCCACAGATACGCAGTATTTT	CASRTSSTDTQYF
-	TRBJ1-1	-	TRBV6-5	TGTGCCAGCAAACGGGGGGGAAGTGAAGCTTTCTTT	CASKRGGSEAFF
few	TRBJ1-1	TRBD1	TRBV30	TGTGCCTGGACCGGACAGGGGGTCACTGAAGCTTTCTTT	CAWTGQGVTEAFF
few	TRBJ2-4	-	TRBV7-2	TGTGCCAGCAGCTTTTTCCGGGGGGCCCCCAAAAACATTCAGTACTTC	CASSFFRGAPKNIQYF
-	TRBJ1-5	TRBD1	TRBV6-1	TGTGCCAGCAGTGAAGCGCATGGGACAGGGGGCAATCAGCCCCAGCATTTT	CASSEAHGTGGNQPQHF
many	TRBJ2-3	-	TRBV29-1	TGCAGCGTTCTCGGGAAATCGGATACGCAGTATTTT	CSVLGKSDTQYF
-	TRBJ1-3	-	TRBV20-1	TGCAGTGCTACGGTGGGGGTACCCTCCTCTGGAAACACCATATATTTT	CSATVGVPSSGNTIYF
few	TRBJ2-3	TRBD2	TRBV4-2	TGTGCCAGCAGCCAAGATTTGAGCGGGGGGAGCTCTAGCACAGATACGCAGTATTTT	CASSQDLSGGSSSTDTQYF
few	TRBJ1-2	-	TRBV3-1	TGTGCCAGCAGCCAAGAGCCCAGGGGAAGGTACGGCTACACCTTC	CASSQEPRGRYGYTF
-	TRBJ2-2	TRBD2	TRBV10-3	TGTGCCATCAGTGCGGGACTAGCGGCAAACACCGGGGAGCTGTTTTTT	CAISAGLAANTGELFF
-	TRBJ2-7	TRBD2	TRBV2	TGTGCCAGCAGAACTCCAAGTGGGACTAGCGGGAGGGGTTACAATGAGCAGTACTTC	CASRTPSGTSGRGYNEQYF
many	TRBJ2-7	-	TRBV12-3/TRBV12-4	TGTGCCAGCAGTTTCGGATCACCCTACGAGCAGTACTTC	CASSFGSPYEQYF
few	TRBJ2-1	-	TRBV20-1	TGCAGTGCTAGTTTCGGGACCCCTGCTAATGAGCAGTTCTTC	CSASFGTPANEQFF
few	TRBJ1-2	-	TRBV3-1	TGTGCCAGCAGCCAAGAAGACGGAATCTATGGCTACACCTTC	CASSQEDGIYGYTF
-	TRBJ2-4	TRBD2	TRBV7-2	TGTGCCAGCAGCCCAGGGGCTAGCGGGAGAGAGGGAGCCAAAAACATTCAGTACTTC	CASSPGASGREGAKNIQYF
-	TRBJ2-1	-	TRBV20-1	TGCAGTGCCGAACCTCTAGGCAATGAGCAGTTCTTC	CSAEPLGNEQFF
few	TRBJ2-3	-	TRBV5-1	TGCGCCAGCAGCACCCGGGCGGGAGATACGCAGTATTTT	CASSTRAGDTQYF